This T cell receptor (beta chain) appears in the sequencing data of a study of blood T cells in healthy people across ages. For the second PCR, which ran for about 6 to 11 cycles, a sample-barcoded 5' primer and a J-beta primer mix were used. TCRdb analysed the 5' RACE reads with MiXCR anew, one entry per CDR3 protein. The repertoire holds 600,000 or so distinct CDR3 sequences, with about 30% as singletons. Remarks on this clonotype: One base away lies a much larger clone, so this may be a sequencing read error.

The receptor comes from a woman of 80 years or more in good health. The specimen sequenced was blood.

The CDR3 DNA is TGCGCCAGCAGGGGGATAGATTTCTACAATGAGCAGTACTTC. Residues: CASRGIDFYNEQYF. This chain uses TRBV5-1 with TRBJ2-5; D unclear. Germline assignment: CDR1 SGHRS and CDR2 YFSETQ. This CDR3 is built from 14 residues. Trimming took off 5 bases at V and 11 bases at J, with 22 bases between the two ends.